The TCR beta chain under discussion was sequenced for a study of blood T cell repertoires in COVID-19. Study context: The samples span acute and convalescent COVID-19 from the United States, Italy and Spain.

Profiled with immunoSEQ multiplex PCR; TCRdb holds only in-frame clones, not every one. The data contain 150,000 to 180,000 clones, about 85% of them singletons. The trim removed 4 bases at V and 2 bases at J, leaving 1 base unmatched. The germline V gene encodes CDR1 SQVTM and CDR2 ANQGSEA. This CDR3 spans 13 amino acids. This rearrangement joins TRBV29-1 to TRBJ2-1; the match to TRBD1 covers 8 bases. The sequencing sample was made of peripheral blood. The clonotype comes from a woman in her seventies with acute or convalescent COVID-19. CDR3 sequence: CSVAGQAYNEQFF. CDR3 nucleotides: TGCAGCGTTGCGGGACAGGCCTACAATGAGCAGTTCTTC.